Presented here are 9 T cell receptor beta chains from one specimen sequenced in a study of beta chain features in type 1 diabetes. Every bit of the isolated RNA underwent reverse transcription, so sequencing read expressed TCRB transcripts. Some clones are missing from TCRdb's copy, which holds only in-frame ones; the method was immunoSEQ multiplex PCR. The sample contains approximately 170,000 clones, almost 65% of which appear only once. Overall study results and limits: Among patients with Type 1 diabetes, TCRB CDR3s were moderately but significantly shorter in every one of the four CD4+ subsets.

The antigens of these receptors remain unknown. The specimen was naive CD4+ T cells from blood. The receptors derive from a man aged 25-45 years with type 1 diabetes.

The V and J genes are TRBV5-1 and TRBJ2-1, with 8 bases lining up with TRBD1. With V trimmed by 5 bases and J by 5 bases, 3 bases remained unmatched. The CDR3 sequence is 13 residues long. CDR1 is SGHRS and CDR2 is YFSETQ in the germline V gene. This CDR3 is CASRTGENNEQFF. The CDR3 coding sequence is TGCGCCAGCAGGACAGGGGAGAACAATGAGCAGTTCTTC.

CDR3 coding DNA: TGTGCCAGCTCAAGCGGGACAACTAGCACAGATACGCAGTATTTT. This sequence encodes CASSSGTTSTDTQYF. The chain carries TRBV14 and TRBJ2-3; weak D call: TRBD2 (7 bases). Per germline, CDR1 SGHDN and CDR2 FVKESK. Between the trimmed V and J ends, which lost 8 bases and 0 bases, there was a span of 15 bases. This CDR3 is 15 amino acids long.

The rearrangement joins TRBV7-9 to TRBJ1-6, with D possibly TRBD1 on 5 matching bases. The CDR3 loop spans 14 amino acids. Germline V gene lookup returns CDR1 SEHNR and CDR2 FQNEAQ (reference sequence). Trimming left V 1 base short and J 9 bases short, with 10 bases between. In DNA form, the CDR3 reads TGTGCCAGCAGCTTAGAGGGGTTGGTTTCACCCCTCCACTTT. It specifies CASSLEGLVSPLHF.

The chain uses TRBV29-1 and TRBJ1-1, with D unclear. CDR3 length equals 11 residues. Germline V gives CDR1 SQVTM, CDR2 ANQGSEA. The germline V and J ends were trimmed by 7 bases and 4 bases, with 10 bases remaining between them. The CDR3 sequence is CSGRETTEAFF. CDR3 DNA sequence: TGCAGCGGAAGGGAGACCACTGAAGCTTTCTTT.

This chain joins TRBV7-2 and TRBJ2-7; 8 positions agree with TRBD2. The CDR3 consists of 14 residues. Germline V gene lookup returns CDR1 SGHTA and CDR2 FQGNSA. With 7 bases clipped from V and 3 bases from J, the junction kept 8 bases outside the gene matches. For the CDR3, the DNA is TGTGCCAGCATGAGTCTGGCGGGGGGCTACGAGCAGTACTTC. Its translation is CASMSLAGGYEQYF.

The V and J genes are TRBV7-8 and TRBJ2-1; 10 bases agree with TRBD2. Germline V CDR1 and CDR2: SGHVS, FQNEAQ. J was trimmed by 1 base and V by 3 bases; bases with no gene match: 3. CDR3 length: 16 amino acids. DNA for the CDR3: TGTGCCAGCAGCTTGACTAGCGGGTTTTCCTACAATGAGCAGTTCTTC. Encoded protein: CASSLTSGFSYNEQFF. Supplemented by reference TRBV7-8 and TRBJ2-1, the full variable domain reads GAGVSQSPRYKVAKRGQDVALRCDPISGHVSLFWYQQALGQGPEFLTYFQNEAQLDKSGLPSDRFFAERPEGSVSTLKIQRTQQEDSAVYLCASSLTSGFSYNEQFFGPGTRLTVL.

The chain employs TRBV7-2 and TRBJ2-5; TRBD1 agrees at 7 bases. Per the germline V gene, CDR1 is SGHTA and CDR2 is FQGNSA. V lost 6 bases, J lost 4 bases, and 5 bases stayed unmatched. The CDR3 totals 13 residues. The CDR3 region is CASRRQGGETQYF. DNA of the CDR3: TGTGCCAGCAGACGACAGGGCGGAGAGACCCAGTACTTC.

The chain couples TRBV29-1 to TRBJ1-1; D remains unclear. From germline, CDR1 is SQVTM and CDR2 ANQGSEA. Trimming took off 7 bases at V and 4 bases at J, with 16 bases between the two ends. The CDR3 extends over 13 amino acids. For the CDR3, the DNA is TGCAGCGCCGGCCCGTGGGGAATCACTGAAGCTTTCTTT. Its translation is CSAGPWGITEAFF.

This rearrangement joins TRBV29-1 to TRBJ2-6; no clear D gene. The CDR3 is made up of 13 amino acids. The V gene's germline CDR1 is SQVTM and CDR2 ANQGSEA. Trimming stripped 7 bases from V and 0 bases from J, with 7 bases between. CDR3 sequence reads: CSANPSGANVLTF. The CDR3 nucleotides are TGCAGCGCTAACCCCTCTGGGGCCAACGTCCTGACTTTC.